This T cell receptor beta chain came from a study of blood T cell repertoires in COVID-19. At the level of the study: Sites across the United States, Italy and Spain contributed samples from acute and convalescent COVID-19. Sources were T cells, B-cell-depleted T cells, or PBMCs; the material itself was cDNA or gDNA.

This clone was observed a few times. In the original processing: By means of reference gene primer amplification, nucleated cell counts were estimated. This table comes from immunoSEQ multiplex PCR, and its TCRdb copy is limited to in-frame clones, with some not included. V and J calls plus clone size are reproduced from that table; the DNA served to infer D and trimming. The sample consists of about 270,000 clones, 75% to 90% of them appearing once. Sequenced: PBMCs or T cells enriched from blood (not recorded which). This TCR derives from a woman aged 25-40 years with acute COVID-19.

The CDR3 spells CAISEGGDYGYTF. CDR3 DNA sequence: TGTGCCATCAGTGAGGGAGGGGACTATGGCTACACCTTC. The chain recombines TRBV10-3 with TRBJ1-2; a possible D gene is TRBD1 (5 bases). Germline CDR1 is ENHRY and CDR2 is SYGVKD. Trimming cost V 2 bases and J 3 bases, with 7 bases left between them. The CDR3 loop spans 13 amino acids.